This entry is about one T cell receptor beta chain. The data were produced by immunoSEQ multiplex PCR, yet TCRdb's version contains in-frame clones alone and is incomplete. The data show more than 200,000 clones, approximately 91% seen once. This sample was included in a study of blood T cell repertoires in COVID-19. Study overall: Italy, Spain and the United States were the sources of the convalescent and acute COVID-19 samples. PBMCs, B-cell-depleted T cells, or T cells provided the cDNA or gDNA that made up the material.

The CDR3 spans 14 residues. Looked up from germline, CDR1 is MNHEY and CDR2 is SVGAGI. V lost 4 bases, J lost 5 bases, and 6 bases stayed unmatched. This sequence was found in a woman aged 40 to 49 who had recovered from COVID-19. The material sequenced was peripheral blood. J is TRBJ2-5 and V is TRBV6-5; 8 bases agree with TRBD2. CDR3 nucleotides: TGTGCCAGCAGTTTCGAGACTAGCGCGGAGACCCAGTACTTC. Amino acids: CASSFETSAETQYF.